The 21 T cell receptor beta chains below all came from one sample that was sequenced in a study of T-cell memory formation after mild COVID-19. TCRdb reprocessed the 5' RACE reads via MiXCR and lists one record per CDR3 protein. The table shows 150,000 to 200,000 distinct CDR3 sequences, with about 22% occurring only once. Sequenced: PBMCs or a T cell subset sorted from them (not recorded which). The receptor source for this set is an adult woman who had mild COVID-19 (a few samples of this study predate the infection). Cell type and time point are not known.

This clonotype appeared a few times. The rearrangement uses TRBV4-1 and TRBJ1-5, with a tentative D call TRBD1 (5 bases). The V and J ends lost 2 bases and 8 bases respectively, with 16 bases between them. The CDR3 sequence is 15 residues long. CDR1 is MGHRA, CDR2 YSYEKL, per germline. CDR3: CASSQPGPLIEPQHF. The CDR3 DNA reads as TGCGCCAGCAGCCAACCGGGACCCCTCATCGAGCCCCAGCATTTT.

This clonotype was seen a few times. This chain joins TRBV12-3 or TRBV12-4 and TRBJ2-5; the match to TRBD1 covers 7 bases. The CDR3 length is 14 residues. Trimming removed 5 bases from V and 2 bases from J; junction bases left unmatched: 5. The CDR3: CASSPQDRQETQYF. DNA for the CDR3: TGTGCCAGCAGTCCCCAGGACAGGCAAGAGACCCAGTACTTC.

This chain connects TRBV28 to TRBJ2-3; a weak D match, TRBD2 (6 bases). CDR3 length equals 13 residues. The V end was cut by 5 bases, the J end by 4 bases, with 10 bases between. CDR1 is MDHEN and CDR2 is SYDVKM in the germline V gene. The chain's CDR3 is CASSPGVADTQYF. The CDR3 nucleotides are TGTGCCAGCAGTCCGGGGGTGGCAGATACGCAGTATTTT.

The CDR3 nucleotides are TGTGCTAGTGGTTTGGGGGCCGGGACGGGGATTTACAATGAGCAGTTCTTC. Protein product: CASGLGAGTGIYNEQFF. The rearrangement uses TRBV12-5 and TRBJ2-1; either TRBD1 or TRBD2 may fit D (5 bases each). The CDR3 runs to 17 residues. Germline loops: CDR1 LGHNT, CDR2 FRNRAP. Deletions cut 1 base from V and 4 bases from J, with 17 bases between.

The genes are TRBV12-3 or TRBV12-4 and TRBJ1-3; 10 bases are a match to TRBD1. The length of the CDR3 is 16 residues. Trimming at V came to 1 base and at J to 3 bases, leaving 3 bases not matched to a gene. CDR3 loop: CASSLDGTGVGNTIYF. CDR3 in DNA: TGTGCCAGCAGTTTAGACGGGACAGGGGTTGGAAACACCATATATTTT.

V gene TRBV12-3 or TRBV12-4 combines with J gene TRBJ1-2, with a possible D match to TRBD1 (5 bases). CDR3 size: 13 residues. V was clipped by 4 bases and J by 13 bases, with 19 bases between them. The CDR3 region has the DNA TGTGCCAGCAGTTCCCCACAGGACCACCAGAGCACCTTC. This gives the protein CASSSPQDHQSTF.

Only a few counts were recorded for this clonotype. This chain connects TRBV4-1 to TRBJ2-2; D call uncertain. The CDR3 consists of 15 residues. Germline V CDR1 and CDR2: MGHRA, YSYEKL. V was clipped by 2 bases and J by 5 bases, with 12 bases between them. The CDR3 DNA sequence: TGCGCCAGCAGCCAACTCAGAGTCGGTACCGGGGAGCTGTTTTTT. It is translated as CASSQLRVGTGELFF.

The CDR3 DNA reads TGCAGCGTTGTACTCCTGACTAGCGGGGTGACCTACGAGCAGTACTTC. Its translation: CSVVLLTSGVTYEQYF. The chain carries TRBV29-1 and TRBJ2-7, with TRBD2 matching 11 bases. This CDR3 has 16 amino acids. V trimming: 4 bases; J trimming: 2 bases; junction bases outside the gene matches: 10. CDR1 and CDR2 (germline): SQVTM, ANQGSEA.

The genes are TRBV30 and TRBJ2-1; D assignment may be TRBD1 or TRBD2 (5 bases each). V dropped 1 base and J dropped 8 bases, with 9 bases sitting between them. The CDR3 is 12 residues long. CDR1 GTSNPN and CDR2 SVGIG come from the germline V gene (reference sequence). CDR3 DNA sequence: TGTGCCTGGAGTGAATCGGGGCATGAGCAGTTCTTC. Encoded protein: CAWSESGHEQFF.

CDR3 in amino acids: CASSESGTGFHGYTF. Here the CDR3 DNA reads TGTGCCAGCAGTGAAAGCGGGACAGGGTTTCATGGCTACACCTTC. The rearrangement uses TRBV12-3 or TRBV12-4 and TRBJ1-2; 9 bases line up with TRBD1. V shed 5 bases and J 6 bases; nucleotides not matched to a gene: 10. The CDR3 sequence is 15 residues long.

This clonotype was seen more than once but under ten times. The rearrangement links TRBV6-5 to TRBJ1-1, with D maybe TRBD1 (5 bases). This CDR3 comprises 16 residues. Germline V gives CDR1 MNHEY, CDR2 SVGAGI. V dropped 0 bases and J dropped 0 bases, with 11 bases sitting between them. The CDR3: CASSYSAGGMNTEAFF. Written as DNA, the CDR3 is TGTGCCAGCAGTTACTCGGCGGGGGGGATGAACACTGAAGCTTTCTTT.

This clonotype was detected a few times. V is TRBV9 and J is TRBJ1-2; 8 nucleotides align to TRBD1. CDR3 length: 18 residues. J was trimmed by 6 bases and V by 0 bases; bases with no gene match: 16. Germline CDR1 SGDLS, CDR2 YYNGEE. CDR3 protein: CASSVGFSWDRPRDGYTF. CDR3 nucleotide sequence: TGTGCCAGCAGCGTAGGATTTAGTTGGGACAGGCCAAGGGATGGCTACACCTTC.

V and J are TRBV7-8 and TRBJ2-1; 11 nucleotides agree with TRBD2. V shed 5 bases, J shed 4 bases, and the junction held 7 bases outside the gene matches. CDR3 length: 16 residues. The germline V gene encodes CDR1 SGHVS and CDR2 FQNEAQ. CDR3 sequence reads: CASSPTGTSGYNEQFF. In nucleotides, the CDR3 is TGTGCCAGCAGCCCAACCGGGACTAGCGGTTACAATGAGCAGTTCTTC. The complete variable domain, with remaining parts taken from reference TRBV7-8 and TRBJ2-1, reads GAGVSQSPRYKVAKRGQDVALRCDPISGHVSLFWYQQALGQGPEFLTYFQNEAQLDKSGLPSDRFFAERPEGSVSTLKIQRTQQEDSAVYLCASSPTGTSGYNEQFFGPGTRLTVL.

This sequence joins TRBV4-2 and TRBJ2-1; maybe TRBD1 (6 bases). Germline assignment: CDR1 LGHNA and CDR2 YNFKEQ. This CDR3 is 16 amino acids long. Trimming cost V 0 bases and J 8 bases, with 17 bases left between them. The chain's CDR3 is CASSQESGELGYEQFF. The DNA for the CDR3 is TGTGCCAGCAGCCAAGAGTCAGGGGAGCTGGGGTATGAGCAGTTCTTC.

The genes are TRBV25-1 and TRBJ2-7; 8 nucleotides match TRBD2. J gave up 3 bases and V 3 bases, and 10 bases lay outside the gene matches. The CDR3 loop spans 16 amino acids. Germline V gene data show CDR1 as MGHDK and CDR2 as SYGVNS. The CDR3 DNA reads TGTGCCAGCAGTGATCGAAGCGGGAGTTTAGACTACGAGCAGTACTTC. This codes for CASSDRSGSLDYEQYF.

The rearrangement links TRBV4-2 to TRBJ2-2, with D possibly being TRBD2 (6 bases). With 8 bases removed from V and 5 bases from J, the gap between germline ends came to 6 bases. Germline V CDR1 and CDR2: LGHNA, YNFKEQ. The CDR3 runs to 11 residues. The CDR3 sequence: CASGGTGELFF. The DNA of the CDR3 is TGTGCCAGCGGGGGGACCGGGGAGCTGTTTTTT.

The chain carries TRBV12-3 or TRBV12-4 and TRBJ2-7; 8 bases match TRBD2. The V gene end was trimmed by 4 bases and the J gene end by 3 bases; junction bases not matched to a gene: 5. CDR3 size: 14 residues. CDR3 bases: TGTGCCAGCAGTTCTAGCGGGTCCATCTACGAGCAGTACTTC. Its protein product is CASSSSGSIYEQYF.

V is TRBV9 and J is TRBJ2-5; 7 bases line up with TRBD1. The CDR3 contains 15 residues. Per germline, CDR1 SGDLS and CDR2 YYNGEE. V lost 1 base to trimming and J lost 1 base; unmatched junction nucleotides: 4. CDR3 sequence (DNA): TGTGCCAGCAGCGTATGGGGGACAGCCCAAGAGACCCAGTACTTC. It yields the protein CASSVWGTAQETQYF.

This clonotype was seen more than once but under ten times. The chain couples TRBV27 to TRBJ1-5, with a tentative D call TRBD1 (5 bases). V gave up 5 bases and J gave up 7 bases, with 24 bases separating them. Germline assignment: CDR1 MNHEY and CDR2 SMNVEV (reference sequence). This CDR3 has 17 amino acids. In DNA, the CDR3 is TGTGCCAGCAGTACTAACCGACCGGGACCCCCCGGGCAGCCCCAGCATTTT. It translates to CASSTNRPGPPGQPQHF.

In regard to this clonotype: A much larger clone differs by one base, so this may be a read error. V is TRBV12-3 or TRBV12-4 and J is TRBJ2-2; no reliable D call. Trimming took off 6 bases at V and 1 base at J, with 9 bases between the two ends. CDR3 length: 14 amino acids. The CDR3 sequence is CASRRKGNTGELFF. As DNA, the CDR3 is TGTGCCAGCAGACGTAAGGGGAACACCGGGGAGCTGTTTTTT.

The chain couples TRBV7-9 to TRBJ2-4, with a weak D call TRBD2 (5 bases). This CDR3 region has 17 residues. The germline CDR1 and CDR2 sequences are SEHNR and FQNEAQ (reference sequence). Trimming pared 3 bases from V and 4 bases from J, leaving 19 bases between. CDR3 DNA sequence: TGTGCCAGCAGCTTGGTCCCTGTCGGACTCGAAAAAAACATTCAGTACTTC. It specifies CASSLVPVGLEKNIQYF.